Listed below are T cell receptor beta chains from one sample, sequenced in a study of vaccination effects on CD4 cells after COVID-19. Their cognate antigens are unknown. Using immunoSEQ multiplex PCR, the repertoire was profiled, and TCRdb retains in-frame clones only, with some absent. The sample holds roughly 45,000 clones, around 78% seen once. Sequenced material: CD4+ T cells from PBMCs cultured with SARS-CoV-2 spike peptides, taken before COVID-19 vaccination. Receptors originate from a human donor who received a COVID-19 vaccine. Each CDR3 is given with its conserved first and last residue. A D gene is named only where the DNA matches it firmly. The size entry is marked missing in some rows and otherwise reads once, few, many or a size class.

clone_size: NA
d_call: TRBD1
cdr3_length: 14
v_call: TRBV25-1
j_call: TRBJ2-5
cdr3_nt: TGTGCCAGCAGTGGATCGACAGGGCCGGAGACCCAGTACTTC
cdr3_aa: CASSGSTGPETQYF

clone_size: few
d_call: NA
cdr3_length: 13
v_call: TRBV18
j_call: TRBJ1-1
cdr3_nt: TGTGCCAGCTCCTTAGAACCGAACACTGAAGCTTTCTTT
cdr3_aa: CASSLEPNTEAFF

clone_size: few
d_call: NA
cdr3_length: 16
v_call: TRBV5-4
j_call: TRBJ2-2
cdr3_nt: TGTGCCAGCAGCTTGCCGGGCAGGGGTGATACCGGGGAGCTGTTTTTT
cdr3_aa: CASSLPGRGDTGELFF

clone_size: NA
d_call: NA
cdr3_length: 16
v_call: TRBV23-1
j_call: TRBJ1-1
cdr3_nt: TGCGCCAGCAGCCAAACGGCGGGCAGGGCGTACACTGAAGCTTTCTTT
cdr3_aa: CASSQTAGRAYTEAFF

clone_size: NA
d_call: TRBD2
cdr3_length: 14
v_call: TRBV5-1
j_call: TRBJ2-5
cdr3_nt: TGCGCCAGCAGCTTGGATGGCGGGGGTAAGACCCAGTACTTC
cdr3_aa: CASSLDGGGKTQYF

clone_size: NA
d_call: NA
cdr3_length: 14
v_call: TRBV24-1
j_call: TRBJ2-4
cdr3_nt: TGTGCCACCAGTGAGGGGCAGGCCAAAAACATTCAGTACTTC
cdr3_aa: CATSEGQAKNIQYF

clone_size: NA
d_call: NA
cdr3_length: 15
v_call: TRBV5-5
j_call: TRBJ2-3
cdr3_nt: TGTGCCAGCAGCTACGGAGTTGCTAGCACAGATACGCAGTATTTT
cdr3_aa: CASSYGVASTDTQYF

clone_size: few
d_call: NA
cdr3_length: 14
v_call: TRBV6-2/TRBV6-3
j_call: TRBJ1-6
cdr3_nt: TGTGCCAGCAGTCGACAGTTGGACAATTCACCCCTCCACTTT
cdr3_aa: CASSRQLDNSPLHF

clone_size: NA
d_call: NA
cdr3_length: 12
v_call: TRBV9
j_call: TRBJ2-3
cdr3_nt: TGTGCCAGCAGCGCTAGCACAGATACGCAGTATTTT
cdr3_aa: CASSASTDTQYF

clone_size: NA
d_call: TRBD2
cdr3_length: 17
v_call: TRBV4-3
j_call: TRBJ2-2
cdr3_nt: TGCGCCAGCAGCCAACTTCATAGCGGGGCGAACACCGGGGAGCTGTTTTTT
cdr3_aa: CASSQLHSGANTGELFF

clone_size: NA
d_call: NA
cdr3_length: 13
v_call: TRBV6-5
j_call: TRBJ1-2
cdr3_nt: TGTGCCAGCAGTCCCGATGTCTACTATGGCTACACCTTC
cdr3_aa: CASSPDVYYGYTF

clone_size: few
d_call: NA
cdr3_length: 13
v_call: TRBV24-1
j_call: TRBJ1-2
cdr3_nt: TGTGCCACCGGGAATGGGGTGCAGGGCATCTACACCTTC
cdr3_aa: CATGNGVQGIYTF

clone_size: few
d_call: NA
cdr3_length: 16
v_call: TRBV25-1
j_call: TRBJ1-4
cdr3_nt: TGTGCCAGCAGTGAATTTTTCCGGGACGAGAGTGAAAAACTGTTTTTT
cdr3_aa: CASSEFFRDESEKLFF